This T cell receptor (beta chain) derives from a study of shared clonotypes between healthy human individuals. The donors, healthy adults who were HIV-negative, had experienced no recent acute infections or vaccinations. A CD45RA-negative memory subset and a CD45RA+ naive subset were separated from the CD4+ cells. Here immunoSEQ multiplex PCR was the method, and the copy in TCRdb shows in-frame clones only, minus some. The table has over 2 million clones, around 90% seen once. The receptor's source is a man aged 18 to 29 in good health. Some clones in this sample may be carry-over from other donors' samples. Sequences were obtained from naive CD4+ T cells from PBMCs. Subset specified: CD45RA+ positively selected.

The CDR3 DNA follows: TGTGCCACCAGCAGAGATGGTGGGAGCTCCTACGAGCAGTACTTC. Translation: CATSRDGGSSYEQYF. This chain links TRBV15 with TRBJ2-7; D possibly corresponds to TRBD2 (5 bases). The germline V and J ends were trimmed by 0 bases and 0 bases, with 9 bases remaining between them. The germline CDR1 and CDR2 sequences are LNHNV and YYDKDF (reference sequence). The CDR3 covers 15 residues.